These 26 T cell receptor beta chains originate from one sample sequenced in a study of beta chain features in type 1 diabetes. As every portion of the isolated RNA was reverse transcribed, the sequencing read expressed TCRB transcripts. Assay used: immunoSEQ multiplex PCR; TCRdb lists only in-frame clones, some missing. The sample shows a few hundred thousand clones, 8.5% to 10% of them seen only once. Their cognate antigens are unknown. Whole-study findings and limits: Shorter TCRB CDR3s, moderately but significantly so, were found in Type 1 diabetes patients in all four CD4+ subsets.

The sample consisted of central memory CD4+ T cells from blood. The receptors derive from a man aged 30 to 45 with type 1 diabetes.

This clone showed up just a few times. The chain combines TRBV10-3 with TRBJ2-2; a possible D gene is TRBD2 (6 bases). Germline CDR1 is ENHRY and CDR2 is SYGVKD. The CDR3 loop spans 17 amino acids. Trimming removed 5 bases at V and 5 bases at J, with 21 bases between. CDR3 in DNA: TGTGCCATCAGTAAGGATTTCGGGACTCAGAGGACCGGGGAGCTGTTTTTT. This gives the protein CAISKDFGTQRTGELFF.

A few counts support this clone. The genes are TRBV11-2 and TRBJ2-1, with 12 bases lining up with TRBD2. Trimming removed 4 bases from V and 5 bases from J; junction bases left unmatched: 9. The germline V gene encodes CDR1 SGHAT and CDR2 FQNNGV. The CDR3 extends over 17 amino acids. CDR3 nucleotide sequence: TGTGCCAGCAGCTCGTCATCACTAGCGGGAGGTCACAATGAGCAGTTCTTC. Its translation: CASSSSSLAGGHNEQFF. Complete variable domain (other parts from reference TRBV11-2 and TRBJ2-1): EAGVAQSPRYKIIEKRQSVAFWCNPISGHATLYWYQQILGQGPKLLIQFQNNGVVDDSQLPKDRFSAERLKGVDSTLKIQPAKLEDSAVYLCASSSSSLAGGHNEQFFGPGTRLTVL.

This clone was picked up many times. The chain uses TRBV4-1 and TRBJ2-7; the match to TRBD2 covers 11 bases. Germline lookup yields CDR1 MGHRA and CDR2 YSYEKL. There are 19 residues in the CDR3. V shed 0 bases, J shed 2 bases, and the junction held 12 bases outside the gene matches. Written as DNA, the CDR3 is TGCGCCAGCAGCCAAGAGTTGGCTAGCGGGAGGATGGAGACCTACGAGCAGTACTTC. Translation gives CASSQELASGRMETYEQYF.

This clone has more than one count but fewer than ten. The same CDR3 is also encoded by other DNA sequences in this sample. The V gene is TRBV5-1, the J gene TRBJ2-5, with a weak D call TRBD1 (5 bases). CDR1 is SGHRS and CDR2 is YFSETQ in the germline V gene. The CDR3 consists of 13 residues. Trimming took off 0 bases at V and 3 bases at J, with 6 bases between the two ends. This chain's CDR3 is CASSLEGEETQYF. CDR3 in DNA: TGCGCCAGCAGCTTGGAAGGGGAAGAGACCCAGTACTTC.

CDR3 amino acids: CASSGPPGTEASNQPQHF. The CDR3 bases are TGTGCCAGCAGTGGGCCTCCCGGGACAGAAGCCAGCAATCAGCCCCAGCATTTT. The chain carries TRBV2 and TRBJ1-5; 7 bases are a match to TRBD1. The CDR3 sequence is 18 residues long. The germline gives CDR1 SNHLY, CDR2 FYNNEI. V gave up 4 bases and J gave up 1 base; unmatched junction bases: 13.

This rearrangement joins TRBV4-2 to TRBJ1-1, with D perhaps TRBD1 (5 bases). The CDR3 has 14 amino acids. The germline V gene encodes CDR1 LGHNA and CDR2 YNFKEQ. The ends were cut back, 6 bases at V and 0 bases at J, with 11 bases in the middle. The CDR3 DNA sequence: TGTGCCAGCAGACTGGACACCCTGAACACTGAAGCTTTCTTT. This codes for CASRLDTLNTEAFF.

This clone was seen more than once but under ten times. For the CDR3, the DNA is TGTGCCAGCAGCTCTATCGGGGCCAACGTCCTGACTTTC. Translating gives CASSSIGANVLTF. This rearrangement joins TRBV5-5 to TRBJ2-6; D is unresolved. This CDR3 has 13 residues. Germline V gene sequence: CDR1 SGHKS, CDR2 YYEKEE (reference sequence). V was cut by 3 bases and J by 4 bases, with 5 bases left in between.

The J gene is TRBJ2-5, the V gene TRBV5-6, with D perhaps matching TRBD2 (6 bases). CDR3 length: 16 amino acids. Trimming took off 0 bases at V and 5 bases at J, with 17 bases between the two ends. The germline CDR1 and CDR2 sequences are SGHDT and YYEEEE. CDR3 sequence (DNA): TGTGCCAGCAGCTTGGCCGGCGGCGGGGCGGGGGAGACCCAGTACTTC. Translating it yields CASSLAGGGAGETQYF.

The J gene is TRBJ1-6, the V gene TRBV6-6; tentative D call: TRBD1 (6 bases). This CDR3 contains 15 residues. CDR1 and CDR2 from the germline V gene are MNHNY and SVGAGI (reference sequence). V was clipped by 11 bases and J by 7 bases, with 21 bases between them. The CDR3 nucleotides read TGTGCCTCTCAAAGTAGGGGACAATCGAATTCACCCCTCCACTTT. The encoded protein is CASQSRGQSNSPLHF.

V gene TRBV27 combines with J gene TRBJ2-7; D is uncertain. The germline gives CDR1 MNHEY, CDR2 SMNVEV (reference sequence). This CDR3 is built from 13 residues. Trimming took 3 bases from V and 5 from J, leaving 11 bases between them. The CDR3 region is CASSFSQLDEQYF. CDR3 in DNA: TGTGCCAGCAGTTTTAGCCAGTTGGACGAGCAGTACTTC.

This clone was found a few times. CDR3: CASSLVALGGYTF. The DNA for the CDR3 is TGTGCCAGCAGCTTAGTGGCCCTAGGTGGCTACACCTTC. This chain links TRBV7-8 with TRBJ1-2; no firm D call. Germline CDR1 and CDR2: SGHVS and FQNEAQ. V gave up 1 base and J gave up 7 bases, with 10 bases separating them. This CDR3 spans 13 amino acids.

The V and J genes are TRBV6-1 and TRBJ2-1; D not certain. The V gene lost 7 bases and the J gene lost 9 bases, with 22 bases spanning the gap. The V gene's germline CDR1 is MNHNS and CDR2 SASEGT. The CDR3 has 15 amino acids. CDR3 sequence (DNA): TGTGCCAGCAACGGAGCGTTTCGAGGAGATATTGAGCAGTTCTTC. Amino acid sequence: CASNGAFRGDIEQFF.

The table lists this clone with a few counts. The CDR3 loop reads CASSFSGSGNEQYF. Here the CDR3 DNA reads TGTGCCAGCAGCTTTAGCGGGTCGGGGAACGAGCAGTACTTC. This rearrangement joins TRBV11-3 to TRBJ2-7; 7 bases match TRBD2. J was trimmed by 5 bases and V by 3 bases; bases with no gene match: 7. Germline-derived CDR1 and CDR2 are SGHNT and YENEEA. The CDR3 has 14 residues.

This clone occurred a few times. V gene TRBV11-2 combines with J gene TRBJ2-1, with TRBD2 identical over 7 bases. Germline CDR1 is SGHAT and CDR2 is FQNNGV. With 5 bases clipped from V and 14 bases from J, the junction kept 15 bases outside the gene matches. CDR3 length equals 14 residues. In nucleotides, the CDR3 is TGTGCCAGCAGCCCGATAGTGGGCGGGAGCAGGAAGTTCTTC. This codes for CASSPIVGGSRKFF. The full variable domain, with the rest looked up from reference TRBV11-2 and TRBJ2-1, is EAGVAQSPRYKIIEKRQSVAFWCNPISGHATLYWYQQILGQGPKLLIQFQNNGVVDDSQLPKDRFSAERLKGVDSTLKIQPAKLEDSAVYLCASSPIVGGSRKFFGPGTRLTVL.

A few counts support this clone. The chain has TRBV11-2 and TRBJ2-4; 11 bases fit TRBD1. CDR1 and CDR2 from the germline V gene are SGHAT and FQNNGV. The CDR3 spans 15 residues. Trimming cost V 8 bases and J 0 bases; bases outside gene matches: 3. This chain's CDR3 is CASGDRGIAKNIQYF. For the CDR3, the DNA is TGTGCCAGCGGGGACAGGGGGATAGCCAAAAACATTCAGTACTTC.

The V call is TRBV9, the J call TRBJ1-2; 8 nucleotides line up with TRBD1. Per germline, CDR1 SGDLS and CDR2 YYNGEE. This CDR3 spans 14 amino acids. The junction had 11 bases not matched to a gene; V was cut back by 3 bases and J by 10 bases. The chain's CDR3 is CASSARDRLSDYTF. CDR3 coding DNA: TGTGCCAGCAGCGCCCGGGACAGGCTGAGCGACTACACCTTC.

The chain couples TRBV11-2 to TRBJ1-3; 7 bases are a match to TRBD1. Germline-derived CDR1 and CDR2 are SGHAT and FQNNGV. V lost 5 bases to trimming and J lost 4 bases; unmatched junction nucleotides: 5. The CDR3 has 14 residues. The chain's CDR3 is CASSPGGAGNTIYF. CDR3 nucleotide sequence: TGTGCCAGCAGCCCAGGGGGTGCGGGAAACACCATATATTTT.

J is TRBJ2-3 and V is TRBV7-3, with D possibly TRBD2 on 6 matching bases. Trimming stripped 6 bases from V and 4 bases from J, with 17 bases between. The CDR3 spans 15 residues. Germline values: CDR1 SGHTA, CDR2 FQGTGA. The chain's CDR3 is CASRKEEGSADTQYF. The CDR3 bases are TGTGCCAGCAGGAAGGAGGAGGGTTCAGCAGATACGCAGTATTTT.

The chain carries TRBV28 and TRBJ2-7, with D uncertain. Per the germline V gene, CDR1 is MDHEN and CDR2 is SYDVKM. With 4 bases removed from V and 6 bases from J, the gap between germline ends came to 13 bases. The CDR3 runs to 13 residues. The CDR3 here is CASSSSMIFEQYF. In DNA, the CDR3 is TGTGCCAGCAGTTCCTCAATGATATTCGAGCAGTACTTC. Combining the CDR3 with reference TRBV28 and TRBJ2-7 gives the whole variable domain DVKVTQSSRYLVKRTGEKVFLECVQDMDHENMFWYRQDPGLGLRLIYFSYDVKMKEKGDIPEGYSVSREKKERFSLILESASTNQTSMYLCASSSSMIFEQYFGPGTRLTVT.

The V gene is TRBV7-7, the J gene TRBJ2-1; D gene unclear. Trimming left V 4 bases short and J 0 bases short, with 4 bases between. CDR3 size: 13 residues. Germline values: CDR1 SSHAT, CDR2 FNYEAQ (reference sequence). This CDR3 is CASSSGSYNEQFF. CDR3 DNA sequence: TGTGCCAGCAGCTCCGGCTCCTACAATGAGCAGTTCTTC.

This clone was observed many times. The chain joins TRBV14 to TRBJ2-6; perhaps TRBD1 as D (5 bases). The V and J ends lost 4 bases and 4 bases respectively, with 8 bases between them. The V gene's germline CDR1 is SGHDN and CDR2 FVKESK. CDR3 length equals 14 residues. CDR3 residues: CASSLGVGANVLTF. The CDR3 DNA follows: TGTGCCAGCAGCCTAGGGGTCGGGGCCAACGTCCTGACTTTC.

The CDR3, as DNA: TGTGCCATCAGTCAACCCCCGGGACAGGGGGATGGCTACACCTTC. As protein: CAISQPPGQGDGYTF. The chain joins TRBV10-3 to TRBJ1-2; 11 bases align to TRBD1. CDR1 is ENHRY and CDR2 is SYGVKD in the germline V gene. The CDR3 runs 15 residues. V lost 5 bases and J lost 6; bases outside the gene matches: 8.

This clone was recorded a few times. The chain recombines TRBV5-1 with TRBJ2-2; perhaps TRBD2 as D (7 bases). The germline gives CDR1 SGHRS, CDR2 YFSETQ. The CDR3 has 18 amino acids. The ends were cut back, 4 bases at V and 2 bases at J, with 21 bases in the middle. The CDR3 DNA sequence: TGCGCCAGCAGCCCCGTAGGGGGGGGCTTTCGAAACACCGGGGAGCTGTTTTTT. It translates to CASSPVGGGFRNTGELFF.

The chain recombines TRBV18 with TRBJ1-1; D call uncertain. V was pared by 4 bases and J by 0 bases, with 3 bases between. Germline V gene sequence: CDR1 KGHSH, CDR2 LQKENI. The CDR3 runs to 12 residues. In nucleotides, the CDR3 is TGTGCCAGCTCACATATGAACACTGAAGCTTTCTTT. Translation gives CASSHMNTEAFF.

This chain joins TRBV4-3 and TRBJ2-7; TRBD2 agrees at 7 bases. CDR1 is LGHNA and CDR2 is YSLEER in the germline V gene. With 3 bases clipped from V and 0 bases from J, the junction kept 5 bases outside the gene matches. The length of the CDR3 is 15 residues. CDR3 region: CASSHPGTTSYEQYF. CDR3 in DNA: TGCGCCAGCAGCCATCCCGGGACTACCTCCTACGAGCAGTACTTC.

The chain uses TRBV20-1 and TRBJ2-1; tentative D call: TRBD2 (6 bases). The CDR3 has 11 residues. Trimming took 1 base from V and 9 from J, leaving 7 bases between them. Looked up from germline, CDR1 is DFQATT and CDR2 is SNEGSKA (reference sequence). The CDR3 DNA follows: TGCAGTGCTAGAGGAGCGGGTGAGCAGTTCTTC. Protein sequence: CSARGAGEQFF.